A single sample gave rise to the 7 T cell receptor beta chains below, sequenced in a study of blood T cell repertoires in COVID-19. Some clones are missing from TCRdb's copy, which holds only in-frame ones; the method was immunoSEQ multiplex PCR. The table records approximately 190,000 clones, 88% of them present only once. The sample was peripheral blood. These receptors all come from a man in his forties with active or convalescent COVID-19.

The gene calls are TRBV6-2 or TRBV6-3 and TRBJ2-3, with D unclear. Germline V gene lookup returns CDR1 MNHEY and CDR2 SVGEGT. The CDR3 covers 17 residues. The V end lost 0 bases, the J end lost 2 bases, and 15 bases lay between the germline ends. The CDR3: CASSYSRQVSYTDTQYF. DNA for the CDR3: TGTGCCAGCAGTTACTCGCGTCAGGTATCGTACACAGATACGCAGTATTTT.

This chain uses TRBV11-2 with TRBJ1-3; TRBD1 is a possible D gene (6 bases). The germline CDR1 and CDR2 sequences are SGHAT and FQNNGV. This CDR3 is built from 16 residues. V gave up 5 bases and J gave up 0 bases, with 14 bases separating them. The chain's CDR3 is CASSKTGTSSGNTIYF. The DNA of the CDR3 is TGTGCCAGCAGCAAAACAGGGACCAGCTCTGGAAACACCATATATTTT. Looking up the rest from reference TRBV11-2 and TRBJ1-3 gives the full variable domain: EAGVAQSPRYKIIEKRQSVAFWCNPISGHATLYWYQQILGQGPKLLIQFQNNGVVDDSQLPKDRFSAERLKGVDSTLKIQPAKLEDSAVYLCASSKTGTSSGNTIYFGEGSWLTVV.

V gene TRBV9 combines with J gene TRBJ1-5; D perhaps matches TRBD1 (5 bases). Trimming took off 2 bases at V and 2 bases at J, with 11 bases between the two ends. CDR1 SGDLS and CDR2 YYNGEE come from the germline V gene. The CDR3 has 15 residues. The CDR3, as DNA: TGTGCCAGCAGCGTCGGGGGTATGGGCAATCAGCCCCAGCATTTT. Its protein product is CASSVGGMGNQPQHF.

Note on this clone: Other DNA sequences within the sample encode an identical CDR3. The CDR3: CASSIGGATNEKLFF. CDR3 DNA sequence: TGTGCCAGTAGTATTGGAGGAGCAACTAATGAAAAACTGTTTTTT. The chain couples TRBV19 to TRBJ1-4; D unresolved. The germline V gene has CDR1 LNHDA and CDR2 SQIVND (reference sequence). Trimming removed 3 bases at V and 0 bases at J, with 8 bases between. The CDR3 runs to 15 residues.

Of note for this clone: It is unclear where the CDR3 begins or ends on the DNA, so no DNA is shown, and the CDR3 is as TCRdb lists it. The chain links TRBV30 to TRBJ1-1. The germline CDR1 and CDR2 sequences are GTSNPN and SVGIG (reference sequence). The CDR3 is 13 residues long, counting both termini. CDR3 sequence: CAWGSGTQTRTFF.

This chain joins TRBV5-6 and TRBJ1-2; D is uncertain. V lost 4 bases and J lost 2, with 9 bases in between. This CDR3 region has 13 residues. Looked up from germline, CDR1 is SGHDT and CDR2 is YYEEEE. CDR3 coding DNA: TGTGCCAGCAGCGTTACAGCCAACTATGGCTACACCTTC. Residues: CASSVTANYGYTF.

V is TRBV3-1 (or the pseudogene TRBV3-2) and J is TRBJ1-2, with 10 nucleotides matching TRBD1. Trimming removed 4 bases from V and 8 bases from J; junction bases left unmatched: 10. Germline CDR1 reads LGHDT; CDR2 reads YNNKEL (reference sequence). The CDR3 is 15 residues long. The CDR3 DNA is TGTGCCAGCAGCCGCCCGGGACAGGGGCGGCAGGGCTACACCTTC. Its translation: CASSRPGQGRQGYTF.